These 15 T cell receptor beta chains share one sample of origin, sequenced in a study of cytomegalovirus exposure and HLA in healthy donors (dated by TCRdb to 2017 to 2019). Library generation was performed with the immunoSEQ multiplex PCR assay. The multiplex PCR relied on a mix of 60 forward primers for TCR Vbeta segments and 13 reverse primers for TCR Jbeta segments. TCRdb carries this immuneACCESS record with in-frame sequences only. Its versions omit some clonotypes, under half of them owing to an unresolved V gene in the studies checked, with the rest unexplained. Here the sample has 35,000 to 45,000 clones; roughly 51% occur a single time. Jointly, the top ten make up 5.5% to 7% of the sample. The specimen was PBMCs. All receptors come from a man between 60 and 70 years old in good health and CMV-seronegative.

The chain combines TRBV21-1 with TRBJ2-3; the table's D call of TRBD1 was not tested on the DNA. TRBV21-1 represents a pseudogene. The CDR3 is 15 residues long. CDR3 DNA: TGTGCCAGCAGCAAAGAGGCAGGCCACACAGATACGCAGTATTTT. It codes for CASSKEAGHTDTQYF.

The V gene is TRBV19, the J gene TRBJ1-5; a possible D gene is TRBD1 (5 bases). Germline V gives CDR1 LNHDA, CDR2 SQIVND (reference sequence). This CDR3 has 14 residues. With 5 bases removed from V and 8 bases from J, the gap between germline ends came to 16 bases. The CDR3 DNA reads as TGTGCCAGTAGTCTCCAGGGAGGGAGGGAGCCCCAGCATTTT. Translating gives CASSLQGGREPQHF.

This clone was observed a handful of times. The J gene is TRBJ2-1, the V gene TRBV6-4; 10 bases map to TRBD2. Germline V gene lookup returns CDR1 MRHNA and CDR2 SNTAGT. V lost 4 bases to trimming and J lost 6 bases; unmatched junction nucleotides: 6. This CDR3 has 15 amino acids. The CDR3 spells CASSVLAGSSNEQFF. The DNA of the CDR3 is TGTGCCAGCAGTGTACTAGCGGGAAGTAGCAATGAGCAGTTCTTC.

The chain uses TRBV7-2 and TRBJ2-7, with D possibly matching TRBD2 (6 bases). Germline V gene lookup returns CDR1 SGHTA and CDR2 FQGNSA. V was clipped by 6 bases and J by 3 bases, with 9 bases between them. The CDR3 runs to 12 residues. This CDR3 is CASSRSGYEQYF. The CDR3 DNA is TGTGCCAGCAGTCGTAGCGGCTACGAGCAGTACTTC.

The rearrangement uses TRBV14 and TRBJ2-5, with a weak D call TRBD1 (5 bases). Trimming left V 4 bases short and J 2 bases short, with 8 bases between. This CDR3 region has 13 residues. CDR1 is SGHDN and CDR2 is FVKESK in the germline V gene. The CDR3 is CASSPKGQETQYF. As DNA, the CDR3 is TGTGCCAGCAGCCCTAAGGGGCAAGAGACCCAGTACTTC.

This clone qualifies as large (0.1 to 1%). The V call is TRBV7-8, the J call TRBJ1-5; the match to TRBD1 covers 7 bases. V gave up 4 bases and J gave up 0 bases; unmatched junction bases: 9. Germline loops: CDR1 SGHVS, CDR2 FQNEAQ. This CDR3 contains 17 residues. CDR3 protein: CASSSTRDSLSNQPQHF. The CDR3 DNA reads TGTGCCAGCAGCTCCACCCGGGACAGCCTTAGCAATCAGCCCCAGCATTTT.

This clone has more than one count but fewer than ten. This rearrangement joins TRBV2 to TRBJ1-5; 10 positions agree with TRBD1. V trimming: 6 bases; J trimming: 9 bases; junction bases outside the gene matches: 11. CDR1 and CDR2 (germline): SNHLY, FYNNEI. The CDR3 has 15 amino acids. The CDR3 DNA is TGTGCCAGCAGCTCTCCGGGGGACAGGGGAGGGCCCCAGCATTTT. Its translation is CASSSPGDRGGPQHF.

CDR3 protein: CASRGQVTYEQYF. DNA of the CDR3: TGTGCCAGCAGAGGACAGGTTACCTACGAGCAGTACTTC. The V and J genes are TRBV25-1 and TRBJ2-7, with 7 bases matching TRBD1. V trimming: 6 bases; J trimming: 2 bases; junction bases outside the gene matches: 4. CDR1 is MGHDK and CDR2 is SYGVNS in the germline V gene. CDR3 size: 13 residues.

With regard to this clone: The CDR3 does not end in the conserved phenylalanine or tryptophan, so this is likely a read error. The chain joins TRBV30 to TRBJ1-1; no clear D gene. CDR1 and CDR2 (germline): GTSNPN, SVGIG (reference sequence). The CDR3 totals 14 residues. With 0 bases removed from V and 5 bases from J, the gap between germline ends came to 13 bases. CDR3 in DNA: TGTGCCTGGAGTGTAGCCACCCGGTTGACTGAAGCTTTCGTT. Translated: CAWSVATRLTEAFV.

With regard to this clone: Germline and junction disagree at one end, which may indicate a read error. The CDR3: CAGRSQTSGNTEAFF. The CDR3 DNA reads as TGTGCCGGCAGGTCCCAGACTTCGGGGAACACTGAAGCTTTCTTT. The V and J genes are TRBV6-1 and TRBJ1-1; no firm D call. Per germline, CDR1 MNHNS and CDR2 SASEGT. The CDR3 totals 15 residues.

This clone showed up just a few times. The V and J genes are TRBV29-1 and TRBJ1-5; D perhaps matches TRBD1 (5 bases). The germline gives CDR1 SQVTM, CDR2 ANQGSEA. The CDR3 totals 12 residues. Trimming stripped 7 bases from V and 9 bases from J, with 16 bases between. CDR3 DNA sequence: TGCAGCGCACGGGACTCATCGGGGCCCCAGCATTTT. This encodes CSARDSSGPQHF.

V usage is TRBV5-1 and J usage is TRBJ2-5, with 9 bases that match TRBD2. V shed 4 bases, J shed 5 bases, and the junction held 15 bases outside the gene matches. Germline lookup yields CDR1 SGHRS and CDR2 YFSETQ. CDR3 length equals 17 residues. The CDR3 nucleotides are TGCGCCAGCAGCCGTCAATCCCGTAGCGGGAGAGGGGAGACCCAGTACTTC. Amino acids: CASSRQSRSGRGETQYF.

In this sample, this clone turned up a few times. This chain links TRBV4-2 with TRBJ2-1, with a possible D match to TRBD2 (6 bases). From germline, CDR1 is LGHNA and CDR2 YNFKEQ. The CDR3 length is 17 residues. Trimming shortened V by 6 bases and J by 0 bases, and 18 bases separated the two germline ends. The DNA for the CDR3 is TGTGCCAGCAGACCTTTAGCGGACGCCTACTCCTACAATGAGCAGTTCTTC. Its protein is CASRPLADAYSYNEQFF.

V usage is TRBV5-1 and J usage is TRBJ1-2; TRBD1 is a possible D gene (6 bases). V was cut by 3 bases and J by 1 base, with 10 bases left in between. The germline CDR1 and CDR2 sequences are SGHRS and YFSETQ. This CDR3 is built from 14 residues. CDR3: CASSSNRDNYGYTF. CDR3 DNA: TGCGCCAGCAGCTCGAACAGGGATAACTATGGCTACACCTTC.

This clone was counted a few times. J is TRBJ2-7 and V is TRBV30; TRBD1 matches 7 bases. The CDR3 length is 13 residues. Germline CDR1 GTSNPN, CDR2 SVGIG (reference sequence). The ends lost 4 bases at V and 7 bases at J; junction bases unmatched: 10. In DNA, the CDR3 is TGTGCCTGGAACACAGGGACAGTCCGGGAGCAGTACTTC. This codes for CAWNTGTVREQYF. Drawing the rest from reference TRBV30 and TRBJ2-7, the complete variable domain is SQTIHQWPATLVQPVGSPLSLECTVEGTSNPNLYWYRQAAGRGLQLLFYSVGIGQISSEVPQNLSASRPQDRQFILSSKKLLLSDSGFYLCAWNTGTVREQYFGPGTRLTVT.